The 16 T cell receptor beta chains below all came from one sample that was sequenced in a study of T cells in Graves' hyperthyroidism and ophthalmopathy. RNA transcripts provided the source from which TCR beta CDR3 regions were amplified. Carried out on the TCR CDR3, a first-round RT-PCR used the HTBI primer set. TCRdb passed the multiplex PCR reads through MiXCR, listing each CDR3 protein once. The sample records approximately 380,000 distinct CDR3 sequences, around 15% being singletons. Sequenced material: blood. The receptors were gathered from a man aged 45-65 years with Graves' ophthalmopathy.

This clonotype was seen ten or more times. The chain recombines TRBV12-3 or TRBV12-4 with TRBJ2-7, with 8 bases identical to TRBD2. J gave up 3 bases and V 6 bases, and 10 bases lay outside the gene matches. The CDR3 runs to 15 residues. The CDR3 nucleotides are TGTGCCAGCAGCCCGGCGGGGGGTTCGGGCTACGAGCAGTACTTC. Amino acids: CASSPAGGSGYEQYF.

This clonotype has more than one count but fewer than ten. V gene TRBV7-8 combines with J gene TRBJ2-1; 13 bases fit TRBD2. Trimming took 5 bases from V and 8 from J; bases not matched to a gene: 9. Germline lookup yields CDR1 SGHVS and CDR2 FQNEAQ. This CDR3 has 16 amino acids. This CDR3 is CASSDPGLAGSDEQFF. The CDR3 DNA reads TGTGCCAGCAGCGACCCGGGACTAGCGGGAAGTGATGAGCAGTTCTTC.

The sample holds many counts of this clonotype. The rearrangement joins TRBV7-8 to TRBJ1-2; D is unclear. V was pared by 5 bases and J by 5 bases, with 24 bases between. From germline, CDR1 is SGHVS and CDR2 FQNEAQ. This CDR3 is 17 amino acids long. CDR3 coding DNA: TGTGCCAGCAGCCCCCGGTATTCGGATCTTTTAGGGTATGGCTACACCTTC. Translation gives CASSPRYSDLLGYGYTF.

This clonotype appeared many times. V gene TRBV27 combines with J gene TRBJ2-7; a possible D gene is TRBD1 (5 bases). The V end was cut by 6 bases, the J end by 5 bases, with 20 bases between. This CDR3 is built from 15 residues. Germline-derived CDR1 and CDR2 are MNHEY and SMNVEV (reference sequence). The CDR3 DNA sequence: TGTGCCAGCAGCTCTGTGGGGCTCGTCTTTAACGAGCAGTACTTC. As protein: CASSSVGLVFNEQYF.

This clonotype was observed a few times. The chain carries TRBV19 and TRBJ2-2; D ambiguous. Germline values: CDR1 LNHDA, CDR2 SQIVND (reference sequence). The V end lost 1 base, the J end lost 7 bases, and 10 bases lay between the germline ends. The CDR3 totals 14 residues. CDR3 residues: CASSIVPGDGELFF. The CDR3 DNA sequence: TGTGCCAGTAGTATAGTCCCAGGTGACGGGGAGCTGTTTTTT.

In this sample, this clonotype turned up many times. The rearrangement joins TRBV9 to TRBJ2-2, with 9 bases lining up with TRBD2. Germline CDR1 SGDLS, CDR2 YYNGEE. Germline trimming cut 0 bases from V and 5 bases from J; bases unmatched to any gene: 2. The CDR3 runs to 15 residues. CDR3 bases: TGTGCCAGCAGCGTAGCAACTAGCGGGACCGGGGAGCTGTTTTTT. Encoded protein: CASSVATSGTGELFF.

This clonotype was seen a handful of times. The CDR3 region has the DNA TGTGCCAGCGGGCTTCCGGGGGGGGTCTCTGGGGCCAACGTCCTGACTTTC. Its protein is CASGLPGGVSGANVLTF. The V and J genes are TRBV19 and TRBJ2-6, with 8 positions matching TRBD2. The J segment lost 0 bases and the V segment lost 9 bases, leaving 10 bases of the junction unmatched. Germline values: CDR1 LNHDA, CDR2 SQIVND (reference sequence). The CDR3 contains 17 residues.

The chain couples TRBV7-6 to TRBJ2-2, with D maybe TRBD2 (5 bases). Germline assignment: CDR1 SGHVS and CDR2 FNYEAQ. The ends were cut back, 1 base at V and 0 bases at J, with 15 bases in the middle. CDR3 length: 18 residues. CDR3 sequence (DNA): TGTGCCAGCAGCTTAGGGGTATCGAGCGGATCGAACACCGGGGAGCTGTTTTTT. Translated: CASSLGVSSGSNTGELFF.

CDR3 nucleotides: TGCGCCAGCAGCCGAGCCGGGACGGACCGTTCATACTCTGGAAACACCATATATTTT. This sequence encodes CASSRAGTDRSYSGNTIYF. V gene TRBV4-1 combines with J gene TRBJ1-3, with D perhaps TRBD1 (5 bases). Looked up from germline, CDR1 is MGHRA and CDR2 is YSYEKL. Trimming shortened V by 4 bases and J by 0 bases, and 22 bases separated the two germline ends. The CDR3 runs 19 residues.

In this sample, this clonotype turned up a few times. The chain links TRBV4-1 to TRBJ2-7; 7 bases line up with TRBD1. V dropped 2 bases and J dropped 0; count of bases not matched to a gene: 7. This CDR3 region has 16 residues. In germline, CDR1 is MGHRA, CDR2 YSYEKL. CDR3 residues: CASSQKTGTASYEQYF. As DNA, the CDR3 is TGCGCCAGCAGCCAAAAGACCGGGACAGCCTCCTACGAGCAGTACTTC.

This clonotype occurred many times. The rearrangement joins TRBV18 to TRBJ1-2, with D tentatively TRBD1 (5 bases). Germline V CDR1 and CDR2: KGHSH, LQKENI. The CDR3 is 15 residues long. The V end was cut by 4 bases, the J end by 5 bases, with 17 bases between. CDR3 in amino acids: CASSQNGDGIYGYTF. The CDR3 nucleotides are TGTGCCAGCTCACAAAACGGGGACGGAATATATGGCTACACCTTC.

This clonotype came up many times. The chain joins TRBV7-3 to TRBJ2-1, with TRBD2 as a possible D gene (5 bases). V was trimmed by 5 bases and J by 4 bases, leaving 9 bases between them. Germline V gives CDR1 SGHTA, CDR2 FQGTGA. This CDR3 is built from 13 residues. The CDR3 protein is CASSTGMYNEQFF. CDR3 sequence (DNA): TGTGCCAGCAGCACGGGAATGTACAATGAGCAGTTCTTC.

This clonotype was observed a few times. The rearrangement joins TRBV5-1 to TRBJ2-5; TRBD1 is a possible D gene (6 bases). The CDR3 covers 17 residues. Germline lookup yields CDR1 SGHRS and CDR2 YFSETQ. Trimming took off 0 bases at V and 4 bases at J, with 19 bases between the two ends. In DNA, the CDR3 is TGCGCCAGCAGCTTGGCTGGTAGGGGGATTGGGAGAGAGACCCAGTACTTC. It specifies CASSLAGRGIGRETQYF.

This clonotype was found many times. The chain recombines TRBV5-5 with TRBJ1-5; no clear D. CDR1 and CDR2 (germline): SGHKS, YYEKEE (reference sequence). Deletions cut 0 bases from V and 2 bases from J, with 9 bases between. The CDR3 contains 15 residues. The CDR3 spells CASSLAPTRNQPQHF. In nucleotides, the CDR3 is TGTGCCAGCAGCTTGGCCCCAACCCGCAATCAGCCCCAGCATTTT.

In this sample, this clonotype turned up many times. The rearrangement uses TRBV20-1 and TRBJ1-4; D perhaps matches TRBD1 (5 bases). Germline V CDR1 and CDR2: DFQATT, SNEGSKA (reference sequence). The germline V and J ends were trimmed by 4 bases and 8 bases, with 11 bases remaining between them. This CDR3 spans 12 amino acids. CDR3 DNA: TGCAGTGCTAAAGGCAGGGTAGAAAAACTGTTTTTT. Residues: CSAKGRVEKLFF.

Ten or more counts support this clonotype. The chain employs TRBV11-2 and TRBJ2-1, with D perhaps TRBD2 (6 bases). Trimming cost V 1 base and J 3 bases, with 7 bases left between them. The germline V gene encodes CDR1 SGHAT and CDR2 FQNNGV. The CDR3 is 14 amino acids. The CDR3 region has the DNA TGTGCCAGCAGCTTAGCTAGCGTCTACAATGAGCAGTTCTTC. This encodes CASSLASVYNEQFF.